This T cell receptor beta chain originates from a study of T cell repertoires in cytomegalovirus infection. Overall study context: CMV epitopes in the study were HLA-C-restricted (recently identified) and HLA-B-restricted (well studied). Based on public TCR beta signatures, there were indications of CMV infection and of a matching HLA type.

MiXCR, applied by TCRdb to the reads, yields one record per CDR3 protein. The sample carries 80,000 or so distinct CDR3 sequences, 20% to 30% recorded once. This clonotype was picked up a small number of times. Its antigen is undetermined. The specimen comprised CD8+ T cells from cultured PBMCs, sampled from culture after CMV antigen stimulation. The sequence came from a human donor in good health (CMV status not recorded). Some clones in this sample may be carry-over from other donors' samples.

The CDR3 nucleotides are TGTGCCAGCAGTTACCCGGGGGGGCCGAACACCGGGGAGCTGTTTTTT. Translation gives CASSYPGGPNTGELFF. The chain recombines TRBV6-2 or TRBV6-3 with TRBJ2-2; TRBD2 aligns across 8 bases. The CDR3 runs to 16 residues. With 2 bases clipped from V and 0 bases from J, the junction kept 2 bases outside the gene matches. The V gene's germline CDR1 is MNHEY and CDR2 SVGEGT.